This T cell receptor beta chain was sequenced for a study of shared clonotypes between healthy human individuals. The CDR3 extends over 17 amino acids. The germline gives CDR1 KGHSH, CDR2 LQKENI. The V and J ends lost 3 bases and 1 base respectively, with 18 bases between them. Clones were sequenced by immunoSEQ multiplex PCR, and TCRdb holds only the in-frame ones, with some missing. The sample lists 1,500,000 or so clones, around 95% occurring once. The chain recombines TRBV18 with TRBJ2-5; a weak D match, TRBD2 (6 bases). The origin of this receptor is a man between 25 and 39 years old in good health. Sequenced material: naive CD4+ T cells sorted from blood. As for subset: CD45RA+ positively selected. In nucleotides, the CDR3 is TGTGCCAGCTCACCTATCCCGGTTTCCGGGAGCCAAGAGACCCAGTACTTC. Protein sequence: CASSPIPVSGSQETQYF.